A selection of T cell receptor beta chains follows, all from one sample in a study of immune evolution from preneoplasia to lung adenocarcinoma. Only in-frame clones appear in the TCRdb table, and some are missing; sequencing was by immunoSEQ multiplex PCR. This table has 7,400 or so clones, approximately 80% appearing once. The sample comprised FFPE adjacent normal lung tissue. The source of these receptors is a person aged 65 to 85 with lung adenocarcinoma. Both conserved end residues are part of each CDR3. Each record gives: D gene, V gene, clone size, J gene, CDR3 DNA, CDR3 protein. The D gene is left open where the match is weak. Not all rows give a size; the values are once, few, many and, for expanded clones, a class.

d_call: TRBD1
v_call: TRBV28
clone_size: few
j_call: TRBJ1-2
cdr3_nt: TGTGCCAGCAGTGCCATATCTCCGGGACAGGGGGTGGGATACTATGGCTACACCTTC
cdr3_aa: CASSAISPGQGVGYYGYTF

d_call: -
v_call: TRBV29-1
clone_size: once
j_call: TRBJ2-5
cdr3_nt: TGCAGCACACTGCAGGGGGAGGGCGGGACCCAGTACTTC
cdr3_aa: CSTLQGEGGTQYF

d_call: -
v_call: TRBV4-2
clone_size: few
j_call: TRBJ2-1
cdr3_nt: TGTGCCAGCAGCCAAGTTTGGGCCGACAACAATGAGCAGTTCTTC
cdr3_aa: CASSQVWADNNEQFF

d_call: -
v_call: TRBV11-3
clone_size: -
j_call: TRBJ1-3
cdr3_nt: TGTGCCAGCAGCACCAGGGGAGCTGGAAACACCATATATTTT
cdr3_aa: CASSTRGAGNTIYF

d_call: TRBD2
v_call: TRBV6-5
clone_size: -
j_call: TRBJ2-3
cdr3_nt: TGTGCCAGCAGGGGGACTAGCGGGGCGACAGATACGCAGTATTTT
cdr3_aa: CASRGTSGATDTQYF

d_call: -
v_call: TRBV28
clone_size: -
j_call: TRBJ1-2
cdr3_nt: TGTGCCAGCAGCGGAGCCGGGACAACCTATGGCTACACCTTC
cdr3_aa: CASSGAGTTYGYTF

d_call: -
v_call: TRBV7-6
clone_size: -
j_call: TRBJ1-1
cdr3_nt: TGTGCCAGCAGCTTAGCCTTGGGAGTGAACACTGAAGCTTTCTTT
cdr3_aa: CASSLALGVNTEAFF

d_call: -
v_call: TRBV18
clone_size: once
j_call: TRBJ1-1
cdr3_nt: TGTGCCAGCTCACCGGGGGGAGATATGGAAGCTTTCTTT
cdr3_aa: CASSPGGDMEAFF

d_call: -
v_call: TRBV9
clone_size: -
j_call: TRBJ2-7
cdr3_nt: TGTGCCAGCAGCGTAGACAGTACCTTTAGGGAGCAGTACTTC
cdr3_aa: CASSVDSTFREQYF

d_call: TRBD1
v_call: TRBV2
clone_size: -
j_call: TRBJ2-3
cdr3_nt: TGTGCCAGCAGGAAACCGGGACAGGGCGCAGATACGCAGTATTTT
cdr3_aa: CASRKPGQGADTQYF

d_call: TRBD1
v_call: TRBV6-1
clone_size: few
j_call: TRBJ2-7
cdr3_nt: TGTGCCAGCAGTGAGCAGGGGACAGGGGGCTACGAGCAGTACTTC
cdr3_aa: CASSEQGTGGYEQYF

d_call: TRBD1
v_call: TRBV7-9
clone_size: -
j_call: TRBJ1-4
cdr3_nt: TGTGCCAGCAGCTTACGGGGGCGGGGACAGGGCAATGAAAAACTGTTTTTT
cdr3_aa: CASSLRGRGQGNEKLFF

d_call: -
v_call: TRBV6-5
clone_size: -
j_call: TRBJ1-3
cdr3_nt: TGTGCCAGCAGTTACGGAGGGGTGCCTGGAAACACCATATATTTT
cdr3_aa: CASSYGGVPGNTIYF

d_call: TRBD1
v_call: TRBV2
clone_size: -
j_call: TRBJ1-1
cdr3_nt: TGTGCCAGCAGGTACGACAGGGACACTGAAGCTTTCTTT
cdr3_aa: CASRYDRDTEAFF

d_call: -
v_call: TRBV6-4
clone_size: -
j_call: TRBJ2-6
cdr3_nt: TGTGCCAGCAGTGACTCGCCAGTCTCTGGGGCCAACGTCCTGACTTTC
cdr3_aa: CASSDSPVSGANVLTF

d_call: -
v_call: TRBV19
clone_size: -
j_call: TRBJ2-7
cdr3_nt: TGTGCCAGTAGTATGACAGGGGAGGGCGAGCAGTACTTC
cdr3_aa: CASSMTGEGEQYF

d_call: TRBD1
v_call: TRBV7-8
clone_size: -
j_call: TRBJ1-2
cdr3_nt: TGTGCCAGCAGCTCCTCCGGGACAGCGAATGGCTACACCTTC
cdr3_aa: CASSSSGTANGYTF

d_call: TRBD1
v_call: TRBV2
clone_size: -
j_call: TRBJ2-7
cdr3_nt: TGTGCCAGCAGTGATGGGGGACAGGGGGCCTACGAGCAGTACTTC
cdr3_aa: CASSDGGQGAYEQYF

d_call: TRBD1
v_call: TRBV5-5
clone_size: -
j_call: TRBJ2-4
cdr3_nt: TGTGCCAGCAGCTTGGAGACAGGGCTGAACATTCAGTACTTC
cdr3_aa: CASSLETGLNIQYF

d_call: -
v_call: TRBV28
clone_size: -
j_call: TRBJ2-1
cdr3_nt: TGTGCCAGCAGACTAGACTCCTACAATGAGCAGTTCTTC
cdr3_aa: CASRLDSYNEQFF

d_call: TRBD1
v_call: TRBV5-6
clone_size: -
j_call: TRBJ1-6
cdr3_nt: TGTGCCAGCAGCCGAAGGACAGGGGGCGCTAATTCACCCCTCCACTTT
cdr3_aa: CASSRRTGGANSPLHF

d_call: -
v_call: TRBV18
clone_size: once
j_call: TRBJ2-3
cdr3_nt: TGTGCCAGCTCACGGGGCACAGATACGCAGTATTTT
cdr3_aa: CASSRGTDTQYF

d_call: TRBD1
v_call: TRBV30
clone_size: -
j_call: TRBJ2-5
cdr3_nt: TGTGCCTGGGGGGACAGGTCGGGCGAGACCCAGTACTTC
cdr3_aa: CAWGDRSGETQYF

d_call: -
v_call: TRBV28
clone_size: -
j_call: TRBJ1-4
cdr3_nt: TGTGCCAGCAGTTTGGGAATTAGGACGGGAGAAAAACTGTTTTTT
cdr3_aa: CASSLGIRTGEKLFF

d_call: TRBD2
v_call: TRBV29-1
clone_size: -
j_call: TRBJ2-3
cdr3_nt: TGCAGCGTTCCCTCCCACCGGGGGGGCCCAGATACGCAGTATTTT
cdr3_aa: CSVPSHRGGPDTQYF

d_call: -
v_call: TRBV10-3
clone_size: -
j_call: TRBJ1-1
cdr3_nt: TGTGCCAGGGGAAGGGGAGGGCACACTGAAGCTTTCTTT
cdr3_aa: CARGRGGHTEAFF

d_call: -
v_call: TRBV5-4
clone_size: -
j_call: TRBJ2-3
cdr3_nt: TGTGCCAGCAGCCAACTTAGTGCTACTAGCACAGATACGCAGTATTTT
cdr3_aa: CASSQLSATSTDTQYF

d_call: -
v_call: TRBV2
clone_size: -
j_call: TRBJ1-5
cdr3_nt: TGTGCCAGCAGTGAACTTGAGTTCTCTCAGCCCCAGCATTTT
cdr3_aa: CASSELEFSQPQHF

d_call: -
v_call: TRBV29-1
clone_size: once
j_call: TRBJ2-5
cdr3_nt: TGCAGCGACCAGGGGCCACAAGAGACCCAGTACTTC
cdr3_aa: CSDQGPQETQYF

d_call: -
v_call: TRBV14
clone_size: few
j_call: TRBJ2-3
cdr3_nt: TGTGCCAGCAGCCAAGATATTGTTATCACAGATACGCAGTATTTT
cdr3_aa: CASSQDIVITDTQYF

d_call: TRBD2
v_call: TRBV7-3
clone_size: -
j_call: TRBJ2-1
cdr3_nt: TGTGCCAGCAGGTCAGGACTAGCGGAGTACAATGAGCAGTTCTTC
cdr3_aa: CASRSGLAEYNEQFF

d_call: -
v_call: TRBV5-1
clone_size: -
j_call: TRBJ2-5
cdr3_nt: TGCGCCAGCAGCTTGGCTGGGGGCGAAGAGACCCAGTACTTC
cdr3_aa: CASSLAGGEETQYF

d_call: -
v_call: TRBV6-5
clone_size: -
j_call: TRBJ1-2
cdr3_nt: TGTGCCAGCAGTAATCACAGGAACGGCTACACCTTC
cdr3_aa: CASSNHRNGYTF

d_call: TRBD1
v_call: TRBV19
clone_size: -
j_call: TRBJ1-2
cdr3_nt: TGTGCCAGTAGTAAACCCGGGACAGGGGACTATGGCTACACCTTC
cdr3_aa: CASSKPGTGDYGYTF

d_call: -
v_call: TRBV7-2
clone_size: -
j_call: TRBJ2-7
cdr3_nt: TGTGCCAGCAGCTTCAGGGGCGTTACTGGTTCCTACGAGCAGTACTTC
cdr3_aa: CASSFRGVTGSYEQYF

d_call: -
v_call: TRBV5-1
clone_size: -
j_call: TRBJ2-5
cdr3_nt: TGCGCCAGCAGCTTGGTTCCAGGGGCAGAGACCCAGTACTTC
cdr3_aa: CASSLVPGAETQYF

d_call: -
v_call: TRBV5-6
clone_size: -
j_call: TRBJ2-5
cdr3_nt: TGTGCCAGCAGCTTCTGGACAGAAGAGACCCAGTACTTC
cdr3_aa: CASSFWTEETQYF

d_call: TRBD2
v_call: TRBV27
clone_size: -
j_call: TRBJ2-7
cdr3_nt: TGTGCCAGCACTAGCGGCCATTCCTACGAGCAGTACTTC
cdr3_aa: CASTSGHSYEQYF

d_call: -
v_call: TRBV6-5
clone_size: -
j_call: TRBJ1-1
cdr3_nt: TGTGCCAGCAGTCGCCAAGTAGAGAACACTGAAGCTTTCTTT
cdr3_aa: CASSRQVENTEAFF

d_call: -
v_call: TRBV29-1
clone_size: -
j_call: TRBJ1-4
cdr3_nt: TGCAGCGTTGTTGAGGGATTTAATGAAAAACTGTTTTTT
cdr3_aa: CSVVEGFNEKLFF

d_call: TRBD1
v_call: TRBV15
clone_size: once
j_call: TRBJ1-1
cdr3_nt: TGTGCCACCAGCCAGCGACAGGGAATTCAAACTGAAGCTTTCTTT
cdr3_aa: CATSQRQGIQTEAFF

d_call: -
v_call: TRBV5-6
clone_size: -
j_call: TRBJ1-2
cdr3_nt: TGTGCCAGCAGCGCAACAGACTATGGCTACACCTTC
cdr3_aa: CASSATDYGYTF

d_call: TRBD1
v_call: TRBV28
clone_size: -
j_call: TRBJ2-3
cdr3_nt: TGTGCCAGCAGTTTGGGACAGGGGAATCAGGGGCAGTATTTT
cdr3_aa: CASSLGQGNQGQYF

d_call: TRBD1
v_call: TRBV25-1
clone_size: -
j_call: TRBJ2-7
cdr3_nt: TGTGCCAGCAGTGAGACAGGGACAGGCGAGCAGTACTTC
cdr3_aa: CASSETGTGEQYF

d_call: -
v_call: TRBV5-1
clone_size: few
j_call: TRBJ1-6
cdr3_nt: TGCGCCAGCAGCTTGGAGCCAGGGACTGGTTCACCCCTCCACTTT
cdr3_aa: CASSLEPGTGSPLHF

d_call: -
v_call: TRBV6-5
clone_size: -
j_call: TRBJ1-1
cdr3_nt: TGTGCCAGCAGTTACCGGGGCTTTTATGACACTGAAGCTTTCTTT
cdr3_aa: CASSYRGFYDTEAFF

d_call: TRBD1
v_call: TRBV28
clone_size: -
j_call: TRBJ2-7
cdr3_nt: TGTGCCAGCAGTCCTAAGACCGGGACAGGGACCTACGAGCAGTACTTC
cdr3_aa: CASSPKTGTGTYEQYF

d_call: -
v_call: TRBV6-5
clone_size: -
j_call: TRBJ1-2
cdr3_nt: TGTGCCAGCAGTACAACACCTAAGAGTGGCTACACCTTC
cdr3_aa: CASSTTPKSGYTF

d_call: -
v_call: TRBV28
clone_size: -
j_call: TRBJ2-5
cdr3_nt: TGTGCCAGCAGTCGCCGGGACAAATCCTACTTC
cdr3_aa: CASSRRDKSYF

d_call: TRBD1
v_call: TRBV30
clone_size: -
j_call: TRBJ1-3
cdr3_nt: TGTGCCTGGGGACAGGGCTCTGGAAACACCATATATTTT
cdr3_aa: CAWGQGSGNTIYF

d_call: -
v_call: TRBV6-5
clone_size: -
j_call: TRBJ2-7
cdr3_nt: TGTGCCAGCAGTTTTGATACCTACGAGCAGTACTTC
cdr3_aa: CASSFDTYEQYF

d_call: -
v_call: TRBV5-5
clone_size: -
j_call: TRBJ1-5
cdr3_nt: TGTGCCAGCAGCTTGGAGGTGACAGCCAGATATCAGCTCCAGCATTTT
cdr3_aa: CASSLEVTARYQLQHF